What follows are 15 T cell receptor beta chains derived from one specimen sequenced in a study of cytomegalovirus exposure and HLA in healthy donors (dated by TCRdb to 2017 to 2019). Library creation used the immunoSEQ multiplex PCR assay. A mixture of 60 forward primers for TCR Vbeta segments and 13 reverse primers for TCR Jbeta segments was used in the multiplex PCR. The clones in this table, taken by TCRdb from immuneACCESS, are in-frame only. Not every clone is retained; where verified, under half of the shortfall comes from an unresolved V gene, and the cause of the rest is unknown. The sample yields approximately 160,000 clones; roughly four fifths were counted once. The ten largest clonotypes hold about 0.98% of the sample. Sequenced sample: PBMCs. The receptors originated from a girl aged 2 to 10 in good health and CMV-seropositive.

V and J are TRBV18 and TRBJ1-1; TRBD1 matches 10 bases. Trimming cost V 2 bases and J 4 bases; bases outside gene matches: 1. CDR1 KGHSH and CDR2 LQKENI come from the germline V gene. The CDR3 contains 14 residues. CDR3 nucleotide sequence: TGTGCCAGCTCACCAGGGACAGGGGCCACTGAAGCTTTCTTT. The encoded protein is CASSPGTGATEAFF. The full variable domain, in which reference TRBV18 and TRBJ1-1 provide the parts outside the CDR3, is NAGVMQNPRHLVRRRGQEARLRCSPMKGHSHVYWYRQLPEEGLKFMVYLQKENIIDESGMPKERFSAEFPKEGPSILRIQQVVRGDSAAYFCASSPGTGATEAFFGQGTRLTVV.

The genes are TRBV5-6 and TRBJ2-7; D is perhaps TRBD2 (5 bases). CDR1 and CDR2 from the germline V gene are SGHDT and YYEEEE. Deletions cut 4 bases from V and 3 bases from J, with 14 bases between. The CDR3 runs 14 residues. The CDR3 bases are TGTGCCAGCAGCCCCGGGGTAGGGTTCTACGAGCAGTACTTC. This gives the protein CASSPGVGFYEQYF.

V gene TRBV2 combines with J gene TRBJ2-1; a possible D gene is TRBD2 (6 bases). The V and J ends lost 3 bases and 0 bases respectively, with 12 bases between them. CDR1 and CDR2 (germline): SNHLY, FYNNEI. CDR3 length equals 16 residues. CDR3 bases: TGTGCCAGCAGTGAGGAGGGAAGAAACTCCTACAATGAGCAGTTCTTC. It codes for CASSEEGRNSYNEQFF. Filled out from reference TRBV2 and TRBJ2-1, the complete variable domain reads EPEVTQTPSHQVTQMGQEVILRCVPISNHLYFYWYRQILGQKVEFLVSFYNNEISEKSEIFDDQFSVERPDGSNFTLKIRSTKLEDSAMYFCASSEEGRNSYNEQFFGPGTRLTVL.

This chain links TRBV6-1 with TRBJ2-3; D is ambiguous. Germline V CDR1 and CDR2: MNHNS, SASEGT. V was shortened by 2 bases and J by 8 bases, with 11 bases between the two germline ends. CDR3 length: 13 amino acids. DNA for the CDR3: TGTGCCAGCAGTGAACGAAGACGACTTACGCAGTATTTT. It encodes CASSERRRLTQYF.

The gene calls are TRBV5-6 and TRBJ1-6, with 7 bases lining up with TRBD1. The CDR3 spans 14 residues. Germline V CDR1 and CDR2: SGHDT, YYEEEE. V gave up 2 bases and J gave up 7 bases; unmatched junction bases: 3. Here the CDR3 reads CASSFRGWNSPLHF. In DNA, the CDR3 is TGTGCCAGCAGCTTCAGGGGGTGGAATTCACCCCTCCACTTT.

The chain couples TRBV30 to TRBJ1-1; D gene unclear. The V and J ends lost 0 bases and 0 bases respectively, with 5 bases between them. The V gene's germline CDR1 is GTSNPN and CDR2 SVGIG (reference sequence). The CDR3 covers 13 residues. CDR3 in amino acids: CAWSVLLNTEAFF. The CDR3 DNA reads TGTGCCTGGAGTGTACTTTTGAACACTGAAGCTTTCTTT.

The genes are TRBV29-1 and TRBJ2-1; D unresolved. Germline-derived CDR1 and CDR2 are SQVTM and ANQGSEA. V lost 2 bases, J lost 12 bases, and 14 bases lay in between. The CDR3 is made up of 12 amino acids. CDR3 residues: CSVEIAQPGQFF. For the CDR3, the DNA is TGCAGCGTTGAAATTGCTCAACCGGGGCAGTTCTTC.

The chain uses TRBV2 and TRBJ1-4, with 7 bases identical to TRBD1. The V segment lost 6 bases and the J segment 0 bases; nucleotides outside the gene matches: 1. This CDR3 spans 14 amino acids. CDR1 SNHLY and CDR2 FYNNEI come from the germline V gene. Written as DNA, the CDR3 is TGTGCCAGCAGCGACAGGGCAACTAATGAAAAACTGTTTTTT. Its translation is CASSDRATNEKLFF.

The chain recombines TRBV7-9 with TRBJ2-7; no definite D call. The V end was cut by 6 bases, the J end by 3 bases, with 6 bases between. CDR1 and CDR2 (germline): SEHNR, FQNEAQ (reference sequence). The CDR3 is made up of 11 amino acids. CDR3: CASRAGYEQYF. The CDR3 DNA reads as TGTGCCAGCAGAGCAGGCTACGAGCAGTACTTC.

The genes are TRBV7-8 and TRBJ2-7, with 8 bases lining up with TRBD2. The germline gives CDR1 SGHVS, CDR2 FQNEAQ. There are 14 residues in the CDR3. After removal of 1 base from V and 2 bases from J, the junction contained 1 base not matched to a gene. The CDR3, as DNA: TGTGCCAGCAGCTTAGTGGGACTAGCCTACGAGCAGTACTTC. Its translation is CASSLVGLAYEQYF.

The chain links TRBV7-2 to TRBJ2-5, with D unclear. Germline values: CDR1 SGHTA, CDR2 FQGNSA. The CDR3 has 13 residues. Trimming removed 2 bases from V and 5 bases from J, with 9 bases in between. CDR3 nucleotide sequence: TGTGCCAGCAGCTTATTTACGAGGGAGACCCAGTACTTC. Residues: CASSLFTRETQYF.

J is TRBJ2-2 and V is TRBV12-5; 8 bases match TRBD2. V was pared by 0 bases and J by 7 bases, with 13 bases of the junction left unmatched. This CDR3 is built from 18 residues. Germline V gene data show CDR1 as LGHNT and CDR2 as FRNRAP. The CDR3 DNA is TGTGCTAGTGGTTTGGTGGATACAGGGAGCGGGAGAAGCGGGGAGCTGTTTTTT. Translating it yields CASGLVDTGSGRSGELFF.

The chain couples TRBV10-1 to TRBJ2-7, with 9 bases fitting TRBD2. V shed 0 bases, J shed 4 bases, and the junction held 4 bases outside the gene matches. The CDR3 extends over 15 amino acids. The germline CDR1 and CDR2 sequences are WNHNN and SYGVQD (reference sequence). The CDR3 spells CASSESSGRVYEQYF. CDR3 DNA sequence: TGCGCCAGCAGTGAGTCTAGCGGGAGAGTATACGAGCAGTACTTC.

A few counts support this clone. The chain employs TRBV5-1 and TRBJ1-5; TRBD1 might be the D (5 bases). Germline lookup yields CDR1 SGHRS and CDR2 YFSETQ. V gave up 5 bases and J gave up 5 bases, with 14 bases separating them. The CDR3 totals 14 residues. CDR3 DNA sequence: TGCGCCAGCAGGATGGGGACTGGCGATCAGCCCCAGCATTTT. Translation: CASRMGTGDQPQHF.

The chain employs TRBV4-2 and TRBJ1-1, with 7 nucleotides matching TRBD1. Germline V gene lookup returns CDR1 LGHNA and CDR2 YNFKEQ. Trimming at V came to 4 bases and at J to 7 bases, leaving 12 bases not matched to a gene. CDR3 length: 15 residues. CDR3: CASSLLQGQKDEAFF. As DNA, the CDR3 is TGTGCCAGCAGCCTATTACAGGGACAGAAAGATGAAGCTTTCTTT.